Below are 31 T cell receptor beta chains sequenced from a single sample in a study of control samples from healthy donors and cancer patients. TCRdb keeps only in-frame clones here, not all; method: immunoSEQ multiplex PCR. The sample carries more than 150,000 clones, more than 85% recorded once. The specimen was blood. The receptors here all came from a woman between 25 and 40 years old in good health.

The rearrangement joins TRBV6-5 to TRBJ2-7; a possible D gene is TRBD2 (6 bases). The germline CDR1 and CDR2 sequences are MNHEY and SVGAGI. The CDR3 has 13 residues. V was cut by 4 bases and J by 3 bases, with 10 bases left in between. The DNA of the CDR3 is TGTGCCAGCAGTTCGGAGGGCCGCTACGAGCAGTACTTC. Its protein is CASSSEGRYEQYF.

The CDR3 DNA sequence: TGTGCCAGCAGTGCTACTAGCGCCGCCCCAGTGTATCAGTTCTTC. This codes for CASSATSAAPVYQFF. The chain uses TRBV2 and TRBJ2-1, with 7 nucleotides matching TRBD2. Germline CDR1 SNHLY, CDR2 FYNNEI. The CDR3 length is 15 residues. The V segment lost 4 bases and the J segment 13 bases; nucleotides outside the gene matches: 16.

This clone has just one count. The chain employs TRBV28 and TRBJ2-1, with D possibly TRBD2 on 5 matching bases. Germline V gene sequence: CDR1 MDHEN, CDR2 SYDVKM. The CDR3 length is 16 residues. Trimming shortened V by 3 bases and J by 5 bases, and 17 bases separated the two germline ends. This CDR3 reads CASSFFGLAAHNEQFF. CDR3 nucleotide sequence: TGTGCCAGCAGTTTTTTCGGCCTAGCAGCCCACAATGAGCAGTTCTTC.

The chain is built from TRBV9 and TRBJ1-2; TRBD1 matches at 7 bases. This CDR3 has 14 residues. From germline, CDR1 is SGDLS and CDR2 YYNGEE. Trimming at V came to 3 bases and at J to 5 bases, leaving 7 bases not matched to a gene. DNA of the CDR3: TGTGCCAGCAGCGGCGACAGGGAGGGGTATGGCTACACCTTC. It encodes CASSGDREGYGYTF.

In DNA form, the CDR3 reads TGTGCCAGCAGTTCCGCAACTAATGAAAAACTGTTTTTT. Protein: CASSSATNEKLFF. The chain couples TRBV27 to TRBJ1-4; D is uncertain. Trimming pared 4 bases from V and 0 bases from J, leaving 3 bases between. This CDR3 is 13 amino acids long. Per the germline V gene, CDR1 is MNHEY and CDR2 is SMNVEV (reference sequence).

A single count supports this clone. The V call is TRBV4-2, the J call TRBJ1-5; TRBD1 might be the D (6 bases). The V and J ends lost 4 bases and 7 bases respectively, with 20 bases between them. Germline CDR1 LGHNA, CDR2 YNFKEQ. The CDR3 has 16 amino acids. CDR3 region: CASSPEAAGAGQPQHF. CDR3 nucleotide sequence: TGTGCCAGCAGCCCCGAGGCGGCGGGGGCAGGGCAGCCCCAGCATTTT.

The V call is TRBV7-2, the J call TRBJ2-3, with D perhaps TRBD1 (5 bases). Germline loops: CDR1 SGHTA, CDR2 FQGNSA. The CDR3 totals 18 residues. Trimming stripped 3 bases from V and 0 bases from J, with 19 bases between. The CDR3 spells CASSFSISLGPSTDTQYF. CDR3 DNA: TGTGCCAGCAGCTTCAGCATTAGCCTGGGGCCTAGCACAGATACGCAGTATTTT.

The chain carries TRBV10-3 and TRBJ1-1; D call uncertain. Germline V gene data show CDR1 as ENHRY and CDR2 as SYGVKD. The length of the CDR3 is 12 residues. With 10 bases removed from V and 3 bases from J, the gap between germline ends came to 12 bases. CDR3: CATRGRDTEAFF. CDR3 in DNA: TGTGCCACCCGAGGGAGGGACACTGAAGCTTTCTTT.

The chain combines TRBV7-2 with TRBJ2-3, with unresolved D. The CDR3 runs 14 residues. Germline lookup yields CDR1 SGHTA and CDR2 FQGNSA. V shed 0 bases and J shed 4 bases, with 8 bases lying between them. The CDR3 loop reads CASSLALPPDTQYF. The DNA for the CDR3 is TGTGCCAGCAGCTTAGCCCTACCCCCAGATACGCAGTATTTT.

The V call is TRBV4-1, the J call TRBJ2-1; D is undetermined. The CDR3 is 15 residues long. V lost 3 bases, J lost 7 bases, and 16 bases lay in between. Germline CDR1 and CDR2: MGHRA and YSYEKL. DNA of the CDR3: TGCGCCAGCAGCCACGTTAGTAGGCCGAGAAATGAGCAGTTCTTC. This encodes CASSHVSRPRNEQFF.

The gene calls are TRBV29-1 and TRBJ2-7; tentatively, D is TRBD1 or TRBD2 (5 bases each). Looked up from germline, CDR1 is SQVTM and CDR2 is ANQGSEA. This CDR3 region has 14 residues. V was clipped by 3 bases and J by 2 bases, with 14 bases between them. Here the CDR3 DNA reads TGCAGCGTTGACCTAGGGGACGCAACCTACGAGCAGTACTTC. The encoded protein is CSVDLGDATYEQYF.

This clone came up once. J is TRBJ1-3 and V is TRBV29-1, with 10 nucleotides matching TRBD1. The CDR3 spans 15 residues. The trim removed 7 bases at V and 0 bases at J, leaving 6 bases unmatched. Per germline, CDR1 SQVTM and CDR2 ANQGSEA. The CDR3 DNA sequence: TGCAGCGCCCGACAGGGGGCCAACTCTGGAAACACCATATATTTT. It specifies CSARQGANSGNTIYF.

The chain couples TRBV2 to TRBJ2-7, with D possibly being TRBD2 (6 bases). This CDR3 has 13 amino acids. V was cut by 4 bases and J by 3 bases, with 10 bases left in between. Germline V gene sequence: CDR1 SNHLY, CDR2 FYNNEI. The CDR3 DNA reads as TGTGCCAGCAGTGGAGGCGGGAACTACGAGCAGTACTTC. Translation gives CASSGGGNYEQYF.

The CDR3 nucleotides are TGTGCCAGCAGCTTAGCGGCCTCTGGGGCCAACGTCCTGACTTTC. Its protein is CASSLAASGANVLTF. This chain uses TRBV7-6 with TRBJ2-6, with D unresolved. CDR1 and CDR2 from the germline V gene are SGHVS and FNYEAQ. V lost 0 bases and J lost 0, with 3 bases in between. There are 15 residues in the CDR3.

This chain links TRBV7-3 with TRBJ2-7, with TRBD1 matching over 10 bases. Germline lookup yields CDR1 SGHTA and CDR2 FQGTGA. The CDR3 is made up of 15 amino acids. V was pared by 4 bases and J by 2 bases, with 5 bases of the junction left unmatched. As DNA, the CDR3 is TGTGCCAGCAGCTACGGACAGGGGGTCCCCTACGAGCAGTACTTC. Residues: CASSYGQGVPYEQYF.

The CDR3 DNA is TGTGCCAGCAGCGTCTTAGCGGAGAATTACAATGAGCAGTTCTTC. Translating it yields CASSVLAENYNEQFF. The chain has TRBV9 and TRBJ2-1, with D possibly TRBD2 on 6 matching bases. Trimming shortened V by 2 bases and J by 4 bases, and 13 bases separated the two germline ends. The CDR3 has 15 amino acids. Germline CDR1 reads SGDLS; CDR2 reads YYNGEE. Combining the CDR3 with reference TRBV9 and TRBJ2-1 gives the whole variable domain DSGVTQTPKHLITATGQRVTLRCSPRSGDLSVYWYQQSLDQGLQFLIQYYNGEERAKGNILERFSAQQFPDLHSELNLSSLELGDSALYFCASSVLAENYNEQFFGPGTRLTVL.

CDR3 bases: TGTGCCAGCAGTGACTCGGCGGGTAGCACAGATACGCAGTATTTT. This sequence encodes CASSDSAGSTDTQYF. The rearrangement joins TRBV6-4 to TRBJ2-3; perhaps TRBD2 as D (5 bases). CDR1 and CDR2 (germline): MRHNA, SNTAGT. The ends were cut back, 0 bases at V and 0 bases at J, with 7 bases in the middle. This CDR3 region has 15 residues.

This chain connects TRBV18 to TRBJ1-5; D is undetermined. The V end was cut by 3 bases, the J end by 4 bases, with 10 bases between. The CDR3 spans 14 residues. Germline V lookup: CDR1 KGHSH, CDR2 LQKENI. The CDR3 here is CASSPGRTNQPQHF. The DNA of the CDR3 is TGTGCCAGCTCACCCGGACGGACGAATCAGCCCCAGCATTTT.

This chain uses TRBV28 with TRBJ1-5; a weak D match, TRBD1 (6 bases). Germline V gene data show CDR1 as MDHEN and CDR2 as SYDVKM. The CDR3 is 14 amino acids. Trimming shortened V by 2 bases and J by 5 bases, and 10 bases separated the two germline ends. This CDR3 reads CASSLVGGDQPQHF. CDR3 DNA sequence: TGTGCCAGCAGTTTAGTAGGGGGGGATCAGCCCCAGCATTTT.

V gene TRBV28 combines with J gene TRBJ1-5, with D maybe TRBD1 (6 bases). Germline CDR1 reads MDHEN; CDR2 reads SYDVKM. The ends were cut back, 6 bases at V and 4 bases at J, with 19 bases in the middle. The CDR3 sequence is 16 residues long. This chain's CDR3 is CASRSRQVLRNQPQHF. The CDR3 coding sequence is TGTGCCAGCAGATCTAGACAGGTACTTCGTAATCAGCCCCAGCATTTT.

The chain carries TRBV28 and TRBJ1-4; D is unresolved. This CDR3 has 13 residues. The germline CDR1 and CDR2 sequences are MDHEN and SYDVKM. The CDR3 nucleotides read TGTGCTACGTGGACTTCAACTAATGAAAAACTGTTTTTT. Protein: CATWTSTNEKLFF.

V gene TRBV6-5 combines with J gene TRBJ1-3, with a possible D match to TRBD1 (5 bases). This CDR3 is 13 amino acids long. From germline, CDR1 is MNHEY and CDR2 SVGAGI. Deletions cut 6 bases from V and 2 bases from J, with 8 bases between. The CDR3 region has the DNA TGTGCCAGCAGCGTGGGGGCTGGAAACACCATATATTTT. Amino acids: CASSVGAGNTIYF.

The chain employs TRBV28 and TRBJ2-5; 7 bases align to TRBD2. In germline, CDR1 is MDHEN, CDR2 SYDVKM. CDR3 length: 16 residues. Trimming removed 4 bases from V and 8 bases from J; junction bases left unmatched: 16. The CDR3 loop is CASSSTVRAGGRTQYF. CDR3 bases: TGTGCCAGCAGTTCAACGGTACGGGCGGGCGGGAGAACCCAGTACTTC.

The J gene is TRBJ2-7, the V gene TRBV9, with D hard to call. V was shortened by 0 bases and J by 8 bases, with 15 bases between the two germline ends. CDR1 and CDR2 (germline): SGDLS, YYNGEE. The CDR3 sequence is 14 residues long. This CDR3 reads CASSVEDESAQQYF. CDR3 DNA sequence: TGTGCCAGCAGCGTAGAAGATGAATCGGCCCAGCAGTACTTC.

The chain couples TRBV27 to TRBJ2-1, with 11 bases that match TRBD2. The germline V gene has CDR1 MNHEY and CDR2 SMNVEV (reference sequence). Trimming cost V 5 bases and J 6 bases; bases outside gene matches: 3. CDR3 size: 14 residues. The CDR3 spells CASSRLAGTNEQFF. Here the CDR3 DNA reads TGTGCCAGCAGTCGACTAGCGGGAACCAATGAGCAGTTCTTC.

CDR3 amino acids: CASSQEPTGHTEAFF. The CDR3 DNA sequence: TGCGCCAGCAGCCAAGAACCGACAGGGCACACTGAAGCTTTCTTT. V is TRBV4-1 and J is TRBJ1-1; TRBD1 agrees at 7 bases. This CDR3 is 15 amino acids long. With V trimmed by 0 bases and J by 3 bases, 4 bases remained unmatched. The germline V gene has CDR1 MGHRA and CDR2 YSYEKL.

The chain carries TRBV28 and TRBJ1-2, with TRBD1 identical over 8 bases. This CDR3 has 14 amino acids. CDR1 and CDR2 from the germline V gene are MDHEN and SYDVKM. The V segment lost 2 bases and the J segment 7 bases; nucleotides outside the gene matches: 6. CDR3 amino acids: CASSLATGTGGYTF. For the CDR3, the DNA is TGTGCCAGCAGTTTAGCGACAGGGACAGGTGGCTACACCTTC.

This clone appeared a single time. The chain recombines TRBV4-1 with TRBJ2-7; tentatively, D is TRBD2 (5 bases). The V end was cut by 5 bases, the J end by 6 bases, with 20 bases between. The CDR3 runs 15 residues. Per the germline V gene, CDR1 is MGHRA and CDR2 is YSYEKL. CDR3: CASSRGNSGPGEQYF. As DNA, the CDR3 is TGCGCCAGCAGCAGAGGGAATTCCGGCCCGGGCGAGCAGTACTTC.

V is TRBV12-3 or TRBV12-4 and J is TRBJ2-7; 9 bases match TRBD1. V shed 2 bases, J shed 7 bases, and the junction held 3 bases outside the gene matches. The CDR3 runs to 13 residues. CDR3 sequence reads: CASSLYRGHEQYF. CDR3 DNA: TGTGCCAGCAGTTTATACAGGGGGCATGAGCAGTACTTC.

The chain has TRBV28 and TRBJ2-2, with unresolved D. The CDR3 consists of 14 residues. Trimming left V 7 bases short and J 4 bases short, with 13 bases between. Germline V gene data show CDR1 as MDHEN and CDR2 as SYDVKM. The chain's CDR3 is CASITPWATGELFF. The CDR3 coding sequence is TGTGCCAGCATTACCCCCTGGGCCACCGGGGAGCTGTTTTTT.

The chain links TRBV7-2 to TRBJ2-5, with 9 bases identical to TRBD2. Germline CDR1 SGHTA, CDR2 FQGNSA. V gave up 3 bases and J gave up 5 bases; unmatched junction bases: 7. The CDR3 length is 15 residues. The CDR3 spells CASSLASGIGETQYF. The DNA of the CDR3 is TGTGCCAGCAGCTTGGCTAGCGGGATTGGGGAGACCCAGTACTTC.